The 30 T cell receptor beta chains listed next were all sequenced from one sample in a study of vaccination effects on CD4 cells after COVID-19. Here immunoSEQ multiplex PCR was the method, and the copy in TCRdb shows in-frame clones only, minus some. The sample lists around 62,000 clones, 74% occurring once. The culture ran for approximately 10 days before CD4+ T cells were isolated. Of the BNT162b2 and mRNA-1273 vaccines, participants received two doses of one or the other. The antigens these receptors bind are not known. Sample: CD4+ T cells from PBMCs cultured without peptide, taken after COVID-19 vaccination. These receptors all come from a human donor who received a COVID-19 vaccine.

V is TRBV6-2 or TRBV6-3 and J is TRBJ1-5, with 8 bases identical to TRBD1. CDR1 is MNHEY, CDR2 SVGEGT, per germline. This CDR3 spans 16 amino acids. The V and J ends lost 5 bases and 2 bases, in that order; junction bases with no gene match: 8. The DNA for the CDR3 is TGTGCCAGCAGTCGTCCTCAGGGACAGGGCAATCAGCCCCAGCATTTT. Translating it yields CASSRPQGQGNQPQHF.

The rearrangement links TRBV18 to TRBJ1-2; tentative D call: TRBD1 (5 bases). CDR1 is KGHSH and CDR2 is LQKENI in the germline V gene. V was pared by 4 bases and J by 9 bases, with 21 bases between. This CDR3 is 15 amino acids long. CDR3 in DNA: TGTGCCAGCTCACTGGTAGAAGGGGCCCAGATCCGCTACACCTTC. Translating it yields CASSLVEGAQIRYTF.

The chain couples TRBV9 to TRBJ1-1; TRBD1 matches at 10 bases. Germline CDR1 and CDR2: SGDLS and YYNGEE. Trimming cost V 3 bases and J 0 bases; bases outside gene matches: 2. The CDR3 contains 15 residues. The CDR3 coding sequence is TGTGCCAGCAGCGGACAGGGGGCCCTGAACACTGAAGCTTTCTTT. It is translated as CASSGQGALNTEAFF.

This clone was observed a handful of times. J is TRBJ1-5 and V is TRBV10-1, with unresolved D. This CDR3 has 12 amino acids. The germline CDR1 and CDR2 sequences are WNHNN and SYGVQD (reference sequence). V was clipped by 2 bases and J by 10 bases, with 9 bases between them. CDR3 sequence: CASSEVGYPQHF. DNA of the CDR3: TGCGCCAGCAGTGAGGTGGGGTATCCCCAGCATTTT.

This sequence joins TRBV6-4 and TRBJ2-3; 7 positions match TRBD1. This CDR3 spans 16 amino acids. Trimming removed 4 bases from V and 3 bases from J; junction bases left unmatched: 10. Germline V gives CDR1 MRHNA, CDR2 SNTAGT. The CDR3 DNA sequence: TGTGCCAGCAGTGCCCGACAGGGCGGAGGTACAGATACGCAGTATTTT. Its protein is CASSARQGGGTDTQYF.

The rearrangement links TRBV6-2 or TRBV6-3 to TRBJ1-3; 7 bases fit TRBD1. Germline lookup yields CDR1 MNHEY and CDR2 SVGEGT. The J segment lost 2 bases and the V segment lost 6 bases, leaving 4 bases of the junction unmatched. CDR3 length: 14 residues. This CDR3 is CASSTTGTGNTIYF. The CDR3 coding sequence is TGTGCCAGCAGCACGACAGGGACTGGAAACACCATATATTTT.

The V gene is TRBV7-9, the J gene TRBJ1-1, with D perhaps TRBD1 (6 bases). The CDR3 contains 15 residues. CDR1 and CDR2 (germline): SEHNR, FQNEAQ (reference sequence). Trimming took 1 base from V and 8 from J, leaving 17 bases between them. Here the CDR3 DNA reads TGTGCCAGCAGCTTAGGGGGGGCAGGAGAGGACGAAGCTTTCTTT. Its protein is CASSLGGAGEDEAFF.

The DNA for the CDR3 is TGTGCCATCGGGCCCCGAGGGGCTGACGAGCAGTACGTC. Protein sequence: CAIGPRGADEQYV. The chain uses TRBV28 and TRBJ2-7; D possibly matches TRBD1 or TRBD2 (5 bases each). The CDR3 runs to 13 residues. The V gene's germline CDR1 is MDHEN and CDR2 SYDVKM. Trimming took off 10 bases at V and 5 bases at J, with 18 bases between the two ends.

V usage is TRBV18 and J usage is TRBJ1-6, with 8 bases identical to TRBD1. The CDR3 covers 17 residues. The V gene's germline CDR1 is KGHSH and CDR2 LQKENI. Trimming took 0 bases from V and 6 from J; bases not matched to a gene: 7. The CDR3 DNA reads as TGTGCCAGCTCACCACCCGGCTCTACAGGGGGTAATTCACCCCTCCACTTT. As protein: CASSPPGSTGGNSPLHF.

This clone was recorded a few times. CDR3 sequence: CASSPQTDNGYTF. In DNA form, the CDR3 reads TGTGCCAGCAGCCCCCAGACAGACAATGGCTACACCTTC. The V gene is TRBV7-9, the J gene TRBJ1-2; tentative D call: TRBD1 (5 bases). Deletions cut 5 bases from V and 6 bases from J, with 13 bases between. CDR3 size: 13 residues. Germline V lookup: CDR1 SEHNR, CDR2 FQNEAQ (reference sequence).

The V gene is TRBV9, the J gene TRBJ1-2, with D possibly matching TRBD1 (5 bases). The germline V gene has CDR1 SGDLS and CDR2 YYNGEE. Trimming cost V 3 bases and J 8 bases, with 20 bases left between them. The CDR3 has 15 amino acids. This CDR3 reads CASSGQGTQRVGYTF. The CDR3 DNA reads as TGTGCCAGCAGCGGCCAAGGGACTCAGCGGGTAGGCTACACCTTC.

The rearrangement uses TRBV6-2 or TRBV6-3 and TRBJ2-7; 8 bases match TRBD2. Germline CDR1 is MNHEY and CDR2 is SVGEGT. This CDR3 spans 17 amino acids. V lost 6 bases, J lost 1 base, and 14 bases stayed unmatched. The CDR3 bases are TGTGCCAGCAGCCCACAAATAGGCGGGGGGTATTCCTACGAGCAGTACGTC. Translated, it gives CASSPQIGGGYSYEQYV.

This clone has a handful of counts. The chain carries TRBV11-2 and TRBJ1-3; D remains unclear. The CDR3 spans 14 residues. The V gene's germline CDR1 is SGHAT and CDR2 FQNNGV. V was cut by 3 bases and J by 0 bases, with 6 bases left in between. The CDR3 loop is CASSFMNSGNTIYF. CDR3 in DNA: TGTGCCAGCAGCTTTATGAACTCTGGAAACACCATATATTTT. The full variable domain, rest sourced from reference TRBV11-2 and TRBJ1-3, is EAGVAQSPRYKIIEKRQSVAFWCNPISGHATLYWYQQILGQGPKLLIQFQNNGVVDDSQLPKDRFSAERLKGVDSTLKIQPAKLEDSAVYLCASSFMNSGNTIYFGEGSWLTVV.

The J gene is TRBJ1-1, the V gene TRBV5-1; perhaps TRBD1 as D (6 bases). The V gene lost 0 bases and the J gene lost 0 bases, with 6 bases spanning the gap. Germline V gene data show CDR1 as SGHRS and CDR2 as YFSETQ. CDR3 length equals 14 residues. The CDR3: CASSLGGLNTEAFF. Written as DNA, the CDR3 is TGCGCCAGCAGCTTGGGGGGGCTGAACACTGAAGCTTTCTTT.

This chain links TRBV11-2 with TRBJ2-7; no firm D call. CDR1 is SGHAT and CDR2 is FQNNGV in the germline V gene. Deletions cut 4 bases from V and 2 bases from J, with 3 bases between. CDR3 size: 11 residues. The CDR3 loop reads CASSSTYEQYV. The CDR3 DNA is TGTGCCAGCAGCTCAACCTACGAGCAGTACGTC.

The rearrangement links TRBV28 to TRBJ2-3; the match to TRBD2 covers 16 bases. The CDR3 spans 20 residues. V lost 6 bases, J lost 3 bases, and 15 bases stayed unmatched. CDR1 MDHEN and CDR2 SYDVKM come from the germline V gene. Here the CDR3 reads CASSLQLGTSGGGLTDTQYF. The CDR3 DNA follows: TGTGCCAGCAGCTTACAACTCGGGACTAGCGGGGGGGGCCTAACAGATACGCAGTATTTT.

This clone is a singleton in its sample. The genes are TRBV3-1 (or the pseudogene TRBV3-2) and TRBJ1-1; D not resolved. This CDR3 comprises 15 residues. V lost 0 bases and J lost 10, with 18 bases in between. CDR1 and CDR2 from the germline V gene are LGHDT and YNNKEL (reference sequence). CDR3 sequence reads: CASSQDLTAGSVAFF. CDR3 DNA sequence: TGTGCCAGCAGCCAAGATCTGACGGCCGGGAGTGTAGCTTTCTTT.

V gene TRBV5-1 combines with J gene TRBJ2-6, with D hard to call. Trimming took 7 bases from V and 0 from J, leaving 8 bases between them. The CDR3 is 14 residues long. CDR1 and CDR2 from the germline V gene are SGHRS and YFSETQ. CDR3 nucleotides: TGCGCCAGCCAACAAGACTCTGGGGCCAACGTCCTGACTTTC. It yields the protein CASQQDSGANVLTF.

The rearrangement links TRBV7-2 to TRBJ2-4, with D uncertain. The germline V gene encodes CDR1 SGHTA and CDR2 FQGNSA. The CDR3 length is 14 residues. V lost 1 base, J lost 8 bases, and 12 bases lay in between. CDR3 nucleotide sequence: TGTGCCAGCAGCTTAGTAACGGGTGGGGACATTCAGTACTTC. It is translated as CASSLVTGGDIQYF.

The genes are TRBV5-6 and TRBJ1-1; D remains unclear. This CDR3 is 15 amino acids long. V shed 0 bases and J shed 6 bases, with 15 bases lying between them. Germline CDR1 SGHDT, CDR2 YYEEEE. In DNA, the CDR3 is TGTGCCAGCAGCTTGGACCGAAGCTCTCCCGCTGAAGCTTTCTTT. It is translated as CASSLDRSSPAEAFF.

This clone was detected a few times. The chain has TRBV7-3 and TRBJ2-2; D is uncertain. The CDR3 totals 15 residues. CDR1 SGHTA and CDR2 FQGTGA come from the germline V gene. With 4 bases removed from V and 8 bases from J, the gap between germline ends came to 17 bases. The CDR3 DNA sequence: TGTGCCAGCAGCTCCCAAGGGCTAGGATTGGGGGAGCTGTTTTTT. It translates to CASSSQGLGLGELFF.

This clone was seen once. The chain has TRBV2 and TRBJ1-1; a possible D gene is TRBD1 (6 bases). The CDR3 covers 13 residues. The ends were cut back, 4 bases at V and 8 bases at J, with 14 bases in the middle. The germline V gene encodes CDR1 SNHLY and CDR2 FYNNEI. CDR3 bases: TGTGCCAGCAGTGTCTTTCCGGGGGCAGAAGCTTTCTTT. It yields the protein CASSVFPGAEAFF.

The chain couples TRBV5-8 to TRBJ2-4; 8 bases align to TRBD1. The CDR3 length is 15 residues. V lost 3 bases to trimming and J lost 8 bases; unmatched junction nucleotides: 10. CDR1 is SGHTS, CDR2 YDEGEE, per germline. The CDR3 here is CASSSRTGSVDIQYF. The CDR3, as DNA: TGTGCCAGCAGCTCGAGGACAGGGAGTGTGGACATTCAGTACTTC.

This chain connects TRBV9 to TRBJ1-6; the D is unclear. The CDR3 has 14 residues. The ends were cut back, 0 bases at V and 14 bases at J, with 15 bases in the middle. The germline CDR1 and CDR2 sequences are SGDLS and YYNGEE. This chain's CDR3 is CASSVVDVSRSLHF. The CDR3 DNA follows: TGTGCCAGCAGCGTAGTGGATGTCAGTCGGTCCCTCCACTTT.

V gene TRBV5-1 combines with J gene TRBJ1-1; 10 bases agree with TRBD1. J gave up 2 bases and V 0 bases, and 10 bases lay outside the gene matches. The CDR3 spans 18 residues. Germline V gene sequence: CDR1 SGHRS, CDR2 YFSETQ. The chain's CDR3 is CASSLGAHRTGGNTEAFF. CDR3 nucleotides: TGCGCCAGCAGCTTGGGGGCCCATCGGACAGGGGGAAACACTGAAGCTTTCTTT.

This chain joins TRBV5-1 and TRBJ2-1; 7 positions agree with TRBD2. This CDR3 contains 15 residues. Germline lookup yields CDR1 SGHRS and CDR2 YFSETQ. Trimming took 4 bases from V and 0 from J; bases not matched to a gene: 4. The CDR3 nucleotides are TGCGCCAGCAGCCAAGCGGGATTCTCCTACAATGAGCAGTTCTTC. It specifies CASSQAGFSYNEQFF.

Here the CDR3 reads CASSRNQGGDEQFF. CDR3 sequence (DNA): TGTGCCAGCAGCCGAAATCAGGGGGGCGATGAGCAGTTCTTC. V usage is TRBV2 and J usage is TRBJ2-1; D perhaps matches TRBD1 (7 bases). CDR1 is SNHLY, CDR2 FYNNEI, per germline. The CDR3 consists of 14 residues. V lost 6 bases and J lost 8, with 17 bases in between.

This clone was observed a single time. The CDR3 DNA reads as TGTGCCAGCAGTGAGCAGCAGAGCTACTATGGCTACACCTTC. Translated, it gives CASSEQQSYYGYTF. The V gene is TRBV2, the J gene TRBJ1-2; no firm D call. CDR3 size: 14 residues. Germline V gene data show CDR1 as SNHLY and CDR2 as FYNNEI. The ends were cut back, 3 bases at V and 3 bases at J, with 11 bases in the middle. Based on the CDR3 plus reference TRBV2 and TRBJ1-2, the full variable domain is EPEVTQTPSHQVTQMGQEVILRCVPISNHLYFYWYRQILGQKVEFLVSFYNNEISEKSEIFDDQFSVERPDGSNFTLKIRSTKLEDSAMYFCASSEQQSYYGYTFGSGTRLTVV.

The chain employs TRBV9 and TRBJ2-1, with D unresolved. This CDR3 is 13 amino acids long. In germline, CDR1 is SGDLS, CDR2 YYNGEE. V shed 0 bases and J shed 4 bases, with 5 bases lying between them. CDR3 sequence: CASSVVPYNEQFF. The CDR3, as DNA: TGTGCCAGCAGCGTAGTCCCATACAATGAGCAGTTCTTC.

This clone has a single count. The chain recombines TRBV7-3 with TRBJ2-7, with 12 nucleotides matching TRBD2. Per germline, CDR1 SGHTA and CDR2 FQGTGA. V shed 5 bases and J 6 bases; nucleotides not matched to a gene: 5. CDR3 length: 14 amino acids. CDR3 coding DNA: TGTGCCAGCAGCCCGCCGACTAGCGGGGGCGAGCAGTACGTC. It encodes CASSPPTSGGEQYV.